These 21 T cell receptor beta chains came from one sample sequenced in a study of OX40 agonist ivuxolimab in advanced cancers. TCRdb keeps only in-frame clones here, not all; method: immunoSEQ multiplex PCR. The sample holds some 40,000 clones, approximately 88% seen once. This material consisted of CD4+ or CD8+ T cells sorted from blood, taken in a trial of the OX40 agonist ivuxolimab. These receptors all stem from an adult with an advanced solid tumor such as melanoma, head and neck, liver or kidney cancer.

The chain couples TRBV21-1 to TRBJ1-5. TRBV21-1 is deemed a pseudogene. This CDR3 has 18 residues. CDR3 in amino acids: CASSDVTQARGRHQPQHF. The CDR3 DNA follows: TGTGCCAGCAGCGATGTGACACAAGCCCGGGGAAGGCATCAGCCCCAGCATTTT.

The chain couples TRBV5-1 to TRBJ2-7; 7 bases match TRBD1. The germline V gene has CDR1 SGHRS and CDR2 YFSETQ. This CDR3 region has 15 residues. V dropped 2 bases and J dropped 3; count of bases not matched to a gene: 8. The CDR3 DNA follows: TGCGCCAGCAGCTTACACCGGGACAGCCTCTACGAGCAGTACTTC. It encodes CASSLHRDSLYEQYF.

The CDR3 DNA reads TGTGCCAGTAGTAAAAGCGGGGGGGCCTTAAGCCAGACAGATACGCAGTATTTT. Translating gives CASSKSGGALSQTDTQYF. The genes are TRBV19 and TRBJ2-3; TRBD2 matches 10 bases. CDR3 size: 18 residues. The V gene's germline CDR1 is LNHDA and CDR2 SQIVND (reference sequence). Losses at the gene ends were 4 bases for V and 3 bases for J; bases not matched to a gene: 13.

The V gene is TRBV13, the J gene TRBJ2-1; 8 nucleotides line up with TRBD2. Germline V lookup: CDR1 PRHDT, CDR2 FYEKMQ (reference sequence). This CDR3 has 13 amino acids. With 0 bases clipped from V and 9 bases from J, the junction kept 1 base outside the gene matches. DNA for the CDR3: TGTGCCAGCAGCTTAGGACTAGCGGTTGAGCAGTTCTTC. It is translated as CASSLGLAVEQFF.

The V call is TRBV27, the J call TRBJ1-1; D unclear. V was trimmed by 1 base and J by 3 bases, leaving 15 bases between them. This CDR3 has 16 residues. CDR1 and CDR2 (germline): MNHEY, SMNVEV (reference sequence). This CDR3 reads CASSLLDGGSDTEAFF. The CDR3 DNA is TGTGCCAGCAGTTTATTGGACGGCGGGTCGGACACTGAAGCTTTCTTT.

The table lists this clone with a few counts. The chain employs TRBV18 and TRBJ1-2, with TRBD1 identical over 8 bases. Trimming took 3 bases from V and 5 from J; bases not matched to a gene: 5. The germline CDR1 and CDR2 sequences are KGHSH and LQKENI. The CDR3 has 14 residues. This CDR3 reads CASSPTDRGYGYTF. As DNA, the CDR3 is TGTGCCAGCTCACCCACAGACAGGGGTTATGGCTACACCTTC.

This clone was seen only once. The chain combines TRBV13 with TRBJ2-5, with TRBD1 matching over 8 bases. Gene TRBJ2-7 matches the end of the DNA better, so the J call may be wrong. This CDR3 comprises 15 residues. Germline CDR1 and CDR2: PRHDT and FYEKMQ (reference sequence). This chain's CDR3 is CASSSTGTGTYEQYF. For the CDR3, the DNA is TGTGCCAGCAGCTCGACCGGGACAGGCACCTACGAGCAGTACTTC.

This clone was detected only a few times. V usage is TRBV16 and J usage is TRBJ1-1; the D is unclear. The germline V gene has CDR1 KGHSY and CDR2 FQNENV. Trimming left V 5 bases short and J 1 base short, with 11 bases between. The CDR3 contains 14 residues. The CDR3 nucleotides read TGTGCCAGCAGCATGGACGGATGGAACACTGAAGCTTTCTTT. Its translation: CASSMDGWNTEAFF.

The chain couples TRBV6-1 to TRBJ1-2, with D tentatively TRBD1 (5 bases). Trimming took off 1 base at V and 3 bases at J, with 15 bases between the two ends. The CDR3 contains 16 residues. From germline, CDR1 is MNHNS and CDR2 SASEGT. CDR3 bases: TGTGCCAGCAGTGAAGGGACACTAGGGGATTACTATGGCTACACCTTC. Amino acids: CASSEGTLGDYYGYTF.

For this clone: The sample carries other DNA sequences with the same CDR3. This chain connects TRBV4-1 to TRBJ2-1; D not certain. The CDR3 sequence is 12 residues long. The V gene lost 3 bases and the J gene lost 8 bases, with 8 bases spanning the gap. Germline V lookup: CDR1 MGHRA, CDR2 YSYEKL. The CDR3 sequence: CASSHLGDEQFF. CDR3 sequence (DNA): TGCGCCAGCAGCCATCTCGGCGATGAGCAGTTCTTC.

In its sample, this clone was seen once. This chain uses TRBV27 with TRBJ2-3; D gene unclear. The CDR3 runs to 12 residues. In germline, CDR1 is MNHEY, CDR2 SMNVEV (reference sequence). Trimming stripped 6 bases from V and 6 bases from J, with 10 bases between. CDR3 region: CASSASDDTQYF. In DNA, the CDR3 is TGTGCCAGCAGCGCCAGTGATGATACGCAGTATTTT.

Here the CDR3 reads CASSQARGNTGELFF. As DNA, the CDR3 is TGCGCCAGCAGCCAAGCGAGGGGGAACACCGGGGAGCTGTTTTTT. The chain uses TRBV4-1 and TRBJ2-2; D might be TRBD1 or TRBD2, each matching 5 bases. CDR3 length: 15 amino acids. Trimming stripped 1 base from V and 1 base from J, with 7 bases between. Germline loops: CDR1 MGHRA, CDR2 YSYEKL.

The rearrangement joins TRBV6-5 to TRBJ1-5; D perhaps matches TRBD1 (5 bases). Germline CDR1 reads MNHEY; CDR2 reads SVGAGI. The CDR3 loop spans 13 amino acids. V lost 6 bases and J 11 bases, leaving 17 bases between the germline ends. The CDR3 region is CASSPGGGGTQHF. The CDR3, as DNA: TGTGCCAGCAGCCCGGGGGGGGGAGGGACCCAGCATTTT.

The chain combines TRBV7-8 with TRBJ2-3, with 11 bases that match TRBD2. Germline values: CDR1 SGHVS, CDR2 FQNEAQ. The CDR3 covers 16 residues. Losses at the gene ends were 2 bases for V and 2 bases for J; bases not matched to a gene: 3. The CDR3 DNA follows: TGTGCCAGCAGCTTAAGACTAGCGGGACTCACAGATACGCAGTATTTT. Its protein product is CASSLRLAGLTDTQYF. Using reference TRBV7-8 and TRBJ2-3 for the parts outside the CDR3, the full variable domain is GAGVSQSPRYKVAKRGQDVALRCDPISGHVSLFWYQQALGQGPEFLTYFQNEAQLDKSGLPSDRFFAERPEGSVSTLKIQRTQQEDSAVYLCASSLRLAGLTDTQYFGPGTRLTVL.

This clone was observed once. The chain combines TRBV9 with TRBJ2-3; D may be TRBD2 (5 bases). The germline V gene encodes CDR1 SGDLS and CDR2 YYNGEE. The CDR3 sequence is 16 residues long. V shed 0 bases and J shed 3 bases, with 14 bases lying between them. In DNA, the CDR3 is TGTGCCAGCAGCGTAGTGCCCAGCGGAGCGACAGATACGCAGTATTTT. Translating gives CASSVVPSGATDTQYF.

This clone was picked up one time. The chain carries TRBV7-9 and TRBJ2-1; tentatively, D is TRBD2 (6 bases). The CDR3 totals 16 residues. The germline V gene has CDR1 SEHNR and CDR2 FQNEAQ (reference sequence). Trimming stripped 5 bases from V and 4 bases from J, with 18 bases between. The CDR3 DNA reads as TGTGCCAGCAGCAGGCCCTCGAGACTAGGTTACAATGAGCAGTTCTTC. Amino acids: CASSRPSRLGYNEQFF.

The chain couples TRBV10-2 to TRBJ2-7, with D uncertain. Germline lookup yields CDR1 WSHSY and CDR2 SAAADI. The CDR3 has 13 amino acids. Trimming pared 3 bases from V and 1 base from J, leaving 7 bases between. Here the CDR3 reads CASSDLRSYEQYF. In DNA form, the CDR3 reads TGCGCCAGCAGTGATTTGCGGTCCTACGAGCAGTACTTC.

The V and J genes are TRBV10-2 and TRBJ2-1; D may correspond to TRBD1 or TRBD2 (7 bases each). The V gene's germline CDR1 is WSHSY and CDR2 SAAADI. The V end was cut by 2 bases, the J end by 1 base, with 15 bases between. CDR3 length: 17 amino acids. The DNA for the CDR3 is TGCGCCAGCAGTGAGGGGAGGGGGCGTTTTTCCTACAATGAGCAGTTCTTC. Encoded protein: CASSEGRGRFSYNEQFF.

The V and J genes are TRBV10-3 and TRBJ2-1; D is ambiguous. Trimming stripped 8 bases from V and 4 bases from J, with 12 bases between. The germline V gene encodes CDR1 ENHRY and CDR2 SYGVKD. There are 13 residues in the CDR3. The CDR3 loop is CAIGLGGYNEQFF. CDR3 nucleotide sequence: TGTGCCATCGGTCTTGGCGGTTACAATGAGCAGTTCTTC.

V is TRBV7-8 and J is TRBJ2-7; D unresolved. The CDR3 has 15 amino acids. Trimming cost V 0 bases and J 4 bases, with 13 bases left between them. Per the germline V gene, CDR1 is SGHVS and CDR2 is FQNEAQ. The CDR3 region has the DNA TGTGCCAGCAGCTTAGCAGGTGCAATAAAGTACGAGCAGTACTTC. The encoded protein is CASSLAGAIKYEQYF.

The genes are TRBV4-1 and TRBJ1-5; D remains ambiguous. The V and J ends lost 2 bases and 0 bases respectively, with 11 bases between them. Per the germline V gene, CDR1 is MGHRA and CDR2 is YSYEKL. This CDR3 region has 16 residues. The CDR3 region has the DNA TGCGCCAGCAGCCAAAGGGCAGGAGATAGCAATCAGCCCCAGCATTTT. Encoded protein: CASSQRAGDSNQPQHF.